The 3 T cell receptor beta chains below were found in one sample sequenced in a study of T-cell memory formation after mild COVID-19. TCRdb re-analysed the 5' RACE reads in MiXCR, keeping a single row per CDR3 protein. The data hold around 200,000 distinct CDR3 sequences, with around a sixth observed a single time. The specimen was PBMCs or a T cell subset sorted from them (not recorded which). The source of these receptors is a man aged 18 to 30 who had mild COVID-19 (a few samples of this study predate the infection). Cell type and time point are not known.

The gene calls are TRBV18 and TRBJ2-7; a possible D gene is TRBD1 (5 bases). CDR1 and CDR2 (germline): KGHSH, LQKENI. The CDR3 length is 14 residues. The germline V and J ends were trimmed by 2 bases and 2 bases, with 10 bases remaining between them. The CDR3 region is CASSPWQGPYEQYF. CDR3 coding DNA: TGTGCCAGCTCACCATGGCAGGGTCCCTACGAGCAGTACTTC.

This clonotype was counted between two and nine times. This chain joins TRBV4-2 and TRBJ1-2; 7 bases are a match to TRBD1. From germline, CDR1 is LGHNA and CDR2 YNFKEQ. V lost 6 bases, J lost 4 bases, and 8 bases stayed unmatched. The CDR3 runs to 14 residues. The CDR3 spells CASRETGAGYGYTF. CDR3 in DNA: TGTGCCAGCAGGGAAACAGGGGCGGGCTATGGCTACACCTTC.

V and J are TRBV7-3 and TRBJ1-1; D gene ambiguous. Trimming cost V 2 bases and J 6 bases, with 19 bases left between them. The CDR3 is 16 residues long. The V gene's germline CDR1 is SGHTA and CDR2 FQGTGA. The CDR3 protein is CASSLDPVPLRAEAFF. CDR3 in DNA: TGTGCCAGCAGCTTAGACCCAGTACCTCTGAGGGCTGAAGCTTTCTTT.